A selection of T cell receptor beta chains follows, all from one sample in a study of shared clonotypes between healthy human individuals. Profiled with immunoSEQ multiplex PCR; TCRdb holds only in-frame clones, not every one. Among about 680,000 clones listed, 90% to 95% were seen once. Sample: naive CD8+ T cells sorted from blood. The receptors originated from a man aged 30 to 39 in good health. Both conserved end residues are part of each CDR3. The D gene is left open where the match is weak. Some rows mark clone size as missing; the rest say once, few, many or name a class of expanded clone.

size	V	J	D	CDR3	DNA
.	TRBV10-3	TRBJ1-1	.	CAIGTRGPEAFF	TGTGCCATCGGGACCCGGGGACCTGAAGCTTTCTTT
.	TRBV29-1	TRBJ1-1	.	CSVLTRGERQNTEAFF	TGCAGCGTCCTCACCCGGGGGGAGAGACAGAACACTGAAGCTTTCTTT
once	TRBV2	TRBJ2-3	.	CASSSIGDTQYF	TGTGCCAGCAGTTCTATCGGGGATACGCAGTATTTT
.	TRBV5-8	TRBJ2-5	TRBD1	CASSSTGVSGETQYF	TGTGCCAGCAGCTCCACAGGGGTCTCAGGTGAGACCCAGTACTTC
.	TRBV27	TRBJ2-3	TRBD2	CATRPGTRTSSTDTQYF	TGTGCCACGCGTCCCGGGACTAGGACATCTAGCACAGATACGCAGTATTTT
.	TRBV5-1	TRBJ2-4	.	CASSLEWEGAAKNIQYF	TGCGCCAGCAGCTTGGAGTGGGAGGGGGCCGCCAAAAACATTCAGTACTTC
once	TRBV11-3	TRBJ1-1	.	CASSLDNTEAFF	TGTGCCAGCAGCTTAGATAACACTGAAGCTTTCTTT
.	TRBV2	TRBJ2-7	.	CASKVQGYEQYF	TGTGCCAGCAAAGTACAGGGCTACGAGCAGTACTTC
.	TRBV12-5	TRBJ1-5	.	CASGNNQPQHF	TGTGCTAGTGGTAACAATCAGCCCCAGCATTTT
.	TRBV7-9	TRBJ2-7	.	CASSLPGYEQYF	TGTGCCAGCAGCTTACCGGGGTACGAGCAGTACTTC
once	TRBV27	TRBJ2-1	.	CASATVSSYNEQFF	TGTGCCAGCGCTACGGTCAGCTCCTACAATGAGCAGTTCTTC
.	TRBV18	TRBJ2-7	TRBD1	CASSPTTGAIYEQYF	TGTGCCAGCTCACCTACGACAGGGGCGATCTACGAGCAGTACTTC
.	TRBV7-8	TRBJ2-1	.	CASSLTQYNEQFF	TGTGCCAGCAGCTTAACACAATACAATGAGCAGTTCTTC
.	TRBV7-8	TRBJ1-1	.	CASSLFLFFGAFF	TGTGCCAGCAGCTTATTTCTTTTTTTTGGAGCTTTCTTT
.	TRBV27	TRBJ2-7	.	CASSFAVAGRPYEQYF	TGTGCCAGCAGTTTCGCGGTCGCCGGACGTCCCTACGAGCAGTACTTC
.	TRBV28	TRBJ2-6	TRBD1	CASSKGSGTGPTGANVLTF	TGTGCCAGCAGTAAAGGTTCCGGGACAGGGCCGACTGGGGCCAACGTCCTGACTTTC
.	TRBV27	TRBJ2-4	.	CASTSGLAKNIQYF	TGTGCCAGCACCTCGGGACTAGCCAAAAACATTCAGTACTTC
few	TRBV10-1	TRBJ1-2	.	CASSEPRDGFVYGYTF	TGCGCCAGCAGTGAGCCCCGGGACGGATTCGTCTATGGCTACACCTTC
.	TRBV6-5	TRBJ2-1	TRBD2	CASSYGPAGLYNEQFF	TGTGCCAGCAGTTACGGGCCAGCGGGACTATACAATGAGCAGTTCTTC
.	TRBV9	TRBJ2-3	TRBD2	CASSVEVSGTADTQYF	TGTGCCAGCAGCGTAGAGGTTAGCGGGACCGCAGATACGCAGTATTTT
.	TRBV19	TRBJ2-5	.	CASSIIYQETQYF	TGTGCCAGTAGTATAATCTACCAAGAGACCCAGTACTTC
.	TRBV2	TRBJ2-1	TRBD2	CASRTSVKVNNEQFF	TGTGCCAGCAGGACTAGCGTAAAGGTTAACAATGAGCAGTTCTTC
.	TRBV19	TRBJ2-2	TRBD1	CASSWDRGITGELFF	TGTGCCAGTAGCTGGGACAGGGGTATCACCGGGGAGCTGTTTTTT
.	TRBV5-1	TRBJ2-2	TRBD2	CASSTGTSEYTGELFF	TGCGCCAGCAGTACCGGGACTAGCGAATACACCGGGGAGCTGTTTTTT
.	TRBV11-2	TRBJ2-7	.	CASSRGGDEQYF	TGTGCCAGCAGCAGGGGGGGGGACGAGCAGTACTTC
.	TRBV11-2	TRBJ2-1	TRBD2	CASSSSRTSGRVNEQFF	TGTGCCAGCAGCTCGAGCCGGACTAGCGGGAGGGTTAATGAGCAGTTCTTC
.	TRBV5-4	TRBJ2-7	.	CASSWGKSYEQYF	TGTGCCAGCAGTTGGGGAAAGTCCTACGAGCAGTACTTC
.	TRBV27	TRBJ2-3	TRBD2	CASSWGLGGTDTQYF	TGTGCCAGCAGTTGGGGACTAGGAGGCACAGATACGCAGTATTTT
.	TRBV29-1	TRBJ2-5	.	CSVERQNQETQYF	TGCAGCGTTGAACGGCAGAACCAAGAGACCCAGTACTTC
.	TRBV5-1	TRBJ2-3	.	CASSLGSRGPRTDTQYF	TGCGCCAGCAGCTTGGGGAGCAGGGGCCCCCGAACAGATACGCAGTATTTT
.	TRBV15	TRBJ1-1	.	CATSRDQVQGGDTEAFF	TGTGCCACCAGCAGAGATCAGGTACAGGGTGGGGACACTGAAGCTTTCTTT
.	TRBV18	TRBJ2-4	.	CASSPPDPGAAKNIQYF	TGTGCCAGCTCACCCCCGGATCCGGGGGCAGCCAAAAACATTCAGTACTTC
.	TRBV27	TRBJ1-2	TRBD1	CASSPGTGIYGYTF	TGTGCCAGCAGTCCCGGGACAGGTATCTATGGCTACACCTTC
.	TRBV27	TRBJ2-3	.	CASSFWGPGTDTQYF	TGTGCCAGCAGCTTCTGGGGCCCTGGCACAGATACGCAGTATTTT
.	TRBV13	TRBJ2-5	.	CASSRESSGTRTETQYF	TGTGCCAGCAGCAGAGAGTCCTCCGGGACACGGACCGAGACCCAGTACTTC
.	TRBV9	TRBJ1-2	.	CASSESRVGGYTF	TGTGCCAGCAGCGAAAGCAGGGTGGGCGGCTACACCTTC
.	TRBV29-1	TRBJ2-7	TRBD2	CSVEDSGRAGEQYF	TGCAGCGTTGAAGATAGCGGGAGGGCAGGTGAGCAGTACTTC
once	TRBV19	TRBJ1-2	TRBD1	CASSYGTGTEYGYTF	TGTGCCAGTAGTTATGGGACCGGGACAGAGTATGGCTACACCTTC
.	TRBV6-1	TRBJ2-7	TRBD1	CASREDRGRGNEQYF	TGTGCCAGCAGGGAGGACAGGGGGCGAGGAAACGAGCAGTACTTC